This T cell receptor beta chain emerged from a study of post-analysis software for immune sequencing data. Notes on the study in general: Patients had higher frequencies than controls of five TRBV segments, including TRBV5-6, TRBV5-1 and TRBV20-1.

Trimming stripped 6 bases from V and 3 bases from J, with 18 bases between. The CDR3 length is 15 residues. The V gene's germline CDR1 is SQVTM and CDR2 ANQGSEA. Unique molecular identifiers had been added to the TCR beta cDNA libraries. TCRdb fed the PCR reads into MiXCR, producing one record per CDR3 protein. The table records hundreds of thousands of distinct CDR3 sequences, roughly 30% of them present only once. This clonotype has more than one count but fewer than ten. Its antigen is as yet unknown. The specimen sequenced was blood. This TCR derives from a girl under 18 with multiple sclerosis. The chain couples TRBV29-1 to TRBJ1-5; the D gene is possibly TRBD1 (6 bases). The CDR3 here is CSVKPPGAPNQPQHF. In nucleotides, the CDR3 is TGCAGCGTCAAACCCCCGGGGGCTCCCAATCAGCCCCAGCATTTT.